The present T cell receptor beta chain was sequenced within a study of early T cells in non-severe SARS-CoV-2 infection. Overall study: Chains were not paired, and sequencing was done on bulk RNA from unsorted whole blood.

Unique molecular identifiers were attached to individual cDNA molecules. MiXCR, run by TCRdb on the 5' RACE reads, gives a single entry per CDR3 protein. The sample has about 58,000 distinct CDR3 sequences; approximately 12% are singletons. CDR3 size: 16 residues. The V gene end was trimmed by 1 base and the J gene end by 4 bases; junction bases not matched to a gene: 9. Per the germline V gene, CDR1 is LGHDT and CDR2 is YNNKEL (reference sequence). Findings and caveats of the study: Sequences matched to VDJdb favored anti-spike CD8 responses, while private and CD4 specificities were missed.

Details on this clonotype: Its antigen is unidentified.

Sequencing used whole blood, obtained at baseline. This chain joins TRBV3-1 and TRBJ2-5; 7 nucleotides align to TRBD2. The clonotype originates from an adult who was a healthcare worker with PCR-confirmed SARS-CoV-2 infection or an uninfected control (not recorded which). The donor label of this sample is uncertain. CDR3 protein: CASSQAGLVGRETQYF. DNA for the CDR3: TGTGCCAGCAGCCAAGCTGGACTAGTGGGTCGAGAGACCCAGTACTTC.